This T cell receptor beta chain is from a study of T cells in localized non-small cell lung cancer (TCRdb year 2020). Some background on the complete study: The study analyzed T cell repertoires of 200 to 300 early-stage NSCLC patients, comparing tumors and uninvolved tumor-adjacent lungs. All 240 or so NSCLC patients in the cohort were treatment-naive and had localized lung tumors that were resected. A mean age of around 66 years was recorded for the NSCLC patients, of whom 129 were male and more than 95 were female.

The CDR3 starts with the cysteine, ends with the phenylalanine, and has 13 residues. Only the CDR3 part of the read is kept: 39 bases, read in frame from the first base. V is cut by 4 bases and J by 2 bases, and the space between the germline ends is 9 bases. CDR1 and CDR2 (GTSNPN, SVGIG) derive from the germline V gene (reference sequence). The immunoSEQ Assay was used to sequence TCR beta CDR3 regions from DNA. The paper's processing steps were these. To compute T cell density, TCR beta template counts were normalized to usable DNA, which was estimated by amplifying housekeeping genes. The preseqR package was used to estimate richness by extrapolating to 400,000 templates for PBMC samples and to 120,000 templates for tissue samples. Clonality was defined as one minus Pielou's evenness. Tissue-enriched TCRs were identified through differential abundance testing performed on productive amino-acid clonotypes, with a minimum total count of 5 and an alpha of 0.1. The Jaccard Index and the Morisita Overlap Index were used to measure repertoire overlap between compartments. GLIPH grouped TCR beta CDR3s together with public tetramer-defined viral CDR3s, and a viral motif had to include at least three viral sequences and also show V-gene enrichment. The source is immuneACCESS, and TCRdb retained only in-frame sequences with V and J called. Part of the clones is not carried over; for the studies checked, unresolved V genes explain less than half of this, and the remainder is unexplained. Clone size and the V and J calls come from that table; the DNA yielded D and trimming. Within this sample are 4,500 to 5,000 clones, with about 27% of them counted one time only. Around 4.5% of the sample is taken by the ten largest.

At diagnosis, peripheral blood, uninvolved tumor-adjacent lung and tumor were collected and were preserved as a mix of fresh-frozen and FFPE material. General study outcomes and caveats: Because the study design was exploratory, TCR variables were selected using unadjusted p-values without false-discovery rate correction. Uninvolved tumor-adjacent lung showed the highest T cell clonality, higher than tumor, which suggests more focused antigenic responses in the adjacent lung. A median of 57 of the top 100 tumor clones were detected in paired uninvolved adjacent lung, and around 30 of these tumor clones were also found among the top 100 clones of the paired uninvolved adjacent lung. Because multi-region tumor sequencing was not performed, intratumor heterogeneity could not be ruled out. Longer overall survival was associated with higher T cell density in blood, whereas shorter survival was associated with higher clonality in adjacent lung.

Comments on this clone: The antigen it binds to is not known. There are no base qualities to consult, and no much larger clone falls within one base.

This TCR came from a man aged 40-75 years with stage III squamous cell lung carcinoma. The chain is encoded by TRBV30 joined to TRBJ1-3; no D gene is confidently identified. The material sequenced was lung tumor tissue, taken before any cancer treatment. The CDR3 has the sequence CAWNGGTGNTIYF. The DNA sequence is TGTGCCTGGAACGGAGGGACTGGAAACACCATATATTTT. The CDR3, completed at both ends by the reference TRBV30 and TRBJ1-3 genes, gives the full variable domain SQTIHQWPATLVQPVGSPLSLECTVEGTSNPNLYWYRQAAGRGLQLLFYSVGIGQISSEVPQNLSASRPQDRQFILSSKKLLLSDSGFYLCAWNGGTGNTIYFGEGSWLTVV.